Below, one T cell receptor beta chain is given with its context. As yet, its antigen is unknown. These data come from a study of T cell repertoires in cytomegalovirus infection. Study details: An indication of both CMV infection and matching HLA type came from public TCR beta signatures.

Whole-study results and caveats: Frequencies of public TCR beta families were cumulated, and this identified carriers of CMV plus the relevant HLA.

This CDR3 has 15 amino acids. With V trimmed by 2 bases and J by 9 bases, 11 bases remained unmatched. Each CDR3 protein gets one entry after TCRdb re-called the reads with MiXCR. Here the sample spans about 470,000 distinct CDR3 sequences, about 42% being singletons. Sequenced here: cultured PBMCs, sampled from culture after CMV antigen stimulation. V gene TRBV12-3 or TRBV12-4 combines with J gene TRBJ2-7; TRBD2 agrees at 9 bases. This sequence was found in a human donor in good health (CMV status not recorded). Some clones in this sample may be carry-over from other donors' samples. The CDR3 DNA reads TGTGCCAGCAGTTTAAGCCTAGCGGGAACTCAGGTGCAGTACTTC. This gives the protein CASSLSLAGTQVQYF.